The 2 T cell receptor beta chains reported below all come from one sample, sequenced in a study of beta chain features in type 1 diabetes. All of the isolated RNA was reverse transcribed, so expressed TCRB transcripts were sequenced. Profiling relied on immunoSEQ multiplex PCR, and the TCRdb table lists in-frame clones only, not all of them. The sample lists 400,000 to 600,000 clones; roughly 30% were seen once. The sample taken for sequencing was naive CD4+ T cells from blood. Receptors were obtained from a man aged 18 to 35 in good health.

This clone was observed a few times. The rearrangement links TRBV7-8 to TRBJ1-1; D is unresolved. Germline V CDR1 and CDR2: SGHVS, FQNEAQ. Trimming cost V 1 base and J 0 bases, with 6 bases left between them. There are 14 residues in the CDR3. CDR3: CASSLVSVNTEAFF. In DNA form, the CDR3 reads TGTGCCAGCAGCTTAGTAAGTGTGAACACTGAAGCTTTCTTT.

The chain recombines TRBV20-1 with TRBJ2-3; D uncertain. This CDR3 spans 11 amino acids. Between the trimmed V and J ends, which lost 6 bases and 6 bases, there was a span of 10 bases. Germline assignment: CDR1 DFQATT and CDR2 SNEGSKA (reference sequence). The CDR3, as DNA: TGCAGTGCGGCTAAGGGTGATACGCAGTATTTT. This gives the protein CSAAKGDTQYF.